This paragraph covers one TCR beta chain sequence. The specificity of this receptor is unknown. Base qualities are not provided; no much larger clone lies one nucleotide away. The time point label for this specimen denotes: progressive disease on ibrutinib. For TCR beta library preparation, 1.5 to 2.5 micrograms of genomic DNA was extracted from cryopreserved PBMCs. Longitudinal blood samples from CLL patients on ibrutinib monotherapy underwent high-throughput TCR beta sequencing. The patients took part in an open-label, single-center phase 2 trial of ibrutinib monotherapy. A MiSeq instrument was used for deep resolution sequencing, which targeted depths ranging from 1 in 1 million up to 1 in 200,000 T cells, with coverage averaging 10x for each clonotype. The immunoSEQ hsTCRB Kit was used to generate the TCR beta libraries. Per the original workflow: The data were analyzed with ImmunoSEQ Analyzer and ImmunoSEQ Data Assistant, and V, D and J gene assignments followed IMGT definitions. Clonality was computed as one minus normalized Shannon entropy of productive rearrangement frequencies, ranging from 0 to 1. Public clonotype analysis was restricted to overrepresented clonotypes comprising at least 0.05% of each patient's repertoire. Repertoires from roughly 13 age-matched healthy donors in immuneACCESS were used as clonality controls. TCRdb took over this immuneACCESS table, retaining in-frame rearrangements with V and J assigned. Such tables are incomplete; in checked studies, under half of the missing clones stem from an unresolved V gene, and the remainder is unexplained. For V, J and clone size, that table is used; D and trimming come from the DNA. This sample gives 150,000 to 200,000 clones in total; about 88% of them show up just once. The leading ten clones occupy about 3% of the sample.

This record belongs to a study of cytotoxic CD8 clonotypes in ibrutinib-treated CLL (dated by TCRdb to about 2021). With respect to the entire study: The cohort included approximately 15 treatment-naive and some twelve relapsed/refractory patients; some 18 were IGHV unmutated. Partial responses were observed in some 24 patients and complete responses in 2; after a median follow-up of around 68 months, remission was maintained in 15 or so patients and progression was observed in approximately 12. Samples at response were collected after a median of approximately twelve months of treatment, with a range of about 6 to 36 months. An average of around 250,000 productive templates and around 100,000 productive rearrangements was obtained per sample. Of the approximately 86 people in the trial, around 25 had longitudinal samples available. Cryopreserved peripheral blood mononuclear cells were obtained before treatment, at response, and at either sustained remission or disease progression. Every remission and progressive disease sample was obtained while ibrutinib was still being received by the patients.

Study-level results and caveats: Clonality rose at ibrutinib response, remained stable during sustained remission, and dropped back toward baseline at progression. Baseline clonality was found to be higher than that of age-matched healthy donors and was strongly correlated with circulating CD8+ T-cell counts. Sampling times were not matched between patients in sustained remission and patients whose disease was progressing, and lymph node repertoires were not examined. Public clonotypes were rare and either shrank or stayed stable during treatment, and the rise in clonality at ibrutinib response reflected expansion of private clonotypes.

Trimming at the junction amounts to 0 bases on V and 4 bases on J, and the germline ends lie 15 bases apart. From the cysteine through the phenylalanine, the CDR3 covers 17 amino acids. Only the CDR3 region is kept as DNA, spanning 51 bases read in frame from base 1. CDR1 and CDR2 were assigned from the germline V gene as MNHNS and SASEGT. The TCR originated in a human donor with chronic lymphocytic leukemia. This receptor chain uses TRBV6-1 and TRBJ2-2, and the D gene may be TRBD2, 6 bases matching. The sequences come from PBMCs, collected at disease progression, from a patient treated with ibrutinib. CDR3 loop: CASSEALAGPGTGELFF. The sequence in DNA is TGTGCCAGCAGTGAAGCATTGGCGGGGCCGGGCACCGGGGAGCTGTTTTTT.